This TCR beta chain came from a study of blood T cell repertoires in COVID-19. Study in general: There were acute and convalescent COVID-19 samples, and they came from the United States, Italy and Spain. In each case, the material was cDNA or gDNA derived from T cells, B-cell-depleted T cells, or PBMCs.

CDR1 and CDR2 from the germline V gene are SGHKS and YYEKEE (reference sequence). Trimming cost V 2 bases and J 3 bases; bases outside gene matches: 2. The CDR3 is 15 residues long. Clinical history reported by participants formed the basis on which cohorts were assigned. Per the original data handling: Amplification with reference gene primers provided the estimates of nucleated cell counts. Sequencing used immunoSEQ multiplex PCR; TCRdb keeps in-frame clones, though not all of them. From that table come the V and J calls and clone size; the DNA was used to work out D and trimming. The table shows about 330,000 clones, with about 87% occurring only once.

The sample taken for sequencing was PBMCs or T cells enriched from blood (not recorded which). The V call is TRBV5-5, the J call TRBJ1-3, with 10 bases that match TRBD1. The origin of this receptor is a man aged 25 to 40 who had recovered from COVID-19. The CDR3 DNA reads as TGTGCCAGCAGCTTTGGGACAGGGGATGGAAACACCATATATTTT. It specifies CASSFGTGDGNTIYF.